Listed below are T cell receptor beta chains from one sample, sequenced in a study of T-cell reconstitution after alpha-beta-depleted transplantation in children. TCRdb recomputed calls from the PCR reads with MiXCR, one row per CDR3 protein. The data contain 500,000 to 650,000 distinct CDR3 sequences, 10% to 15% of them singletons. This specimen consisted of PBMCs, mostly from graft donor cells, obtained 360 days after TCRalphabeta/CD19-depleted stem cell transplant. The receptors were sampled from a male patient aged 10 to 17 who had a stem cell transplant for acute myeloid leukemia, so the T cells may come from the graft donor. CDR3s include the opening cysteine and the closing phenylalanine or tryptophan. D genes are given only for firm matches. Clone sizes are given selectively: once, few, many, or a class where the clone is expanded.

v_call,clone_size,cdr3_length,j_call,d_call,cdr3_nt,cdr3_aa
TRBV5-1,few,13,TRBJ2-5,NA,TGCGCCAGCAGCCCTAAGTACCAAGAGACCCAGTACTTC,CASSPKYQETQYF
TRBV29-1,few,15,TRBJ2-7,NA,TGCAGCGTTGAAGGATCCGGACAGAGTTCCTACGAGCAGTACTTC,CSVEGSGQSSYEQYF
TRBV6-2/TRBV6-3,NA,16,TRBJ2-1,TRBD1,TGTGCCAGCAGTTCCCCAGGGGGCGAACCCCTCAATGAGCAGTTCTTC,CASSSPGGEPLNEQFF
TRBV29-1,many,14,TRBJ2-5,NA,TGCAGCGTTTTGGCTGAAGGGCTTCAAGAGACCCAGTACTTC,CSVLAEGLQETQYF
TRBV10-3,many,17,TRBJ2-3,TRBD2,TGTGCCATCAGTGAGCCGGGACTAGCGGGAGTCACAGATACGCAGTATTTT,CAISEPGLAGVTDTQYF
TRBV15,NA,15,TRBJ1-1,NA,TGTGCCACCAGCAGAGGGAAGGGGGTGAACACTGAAGCTTTCTTT,CATSRGKGVNTEAFF
TRBV3-1,once,16,TRBJ1-2,NA,TGTGCCAGCAGCCAAGATGGGGCAGGTCTGGACTATGGCTACACCTTC,CASSQDGAGLDYGYTF
TRBV28,NA,15,TRBJ1-6,NA,TGTGCCAGCAGTTTTCAGGGGAGTAGAGATTCACCCCTCCACTTT,CASSFQGSRDSPLHF
TRBV20-1,NA,16,TRBJ1-5,TRBD1,TGCAGTGCTAGAGTGCCGACAGGGGAGGGCAATCAGCCCCAGCATTTT,CSARVPTGEGNQPQHF
TRBV9,many,16,TRBJ2-1,TRBD1,TGTGCCAGCAGCGTCCCCGGGACAGGGGTTGTCAGTGAGCAGTTCTTC,CASSVPGTGVVSEQFF
TRBV7-2,few,15,TRBJ2-1,NA,TGTGCCAGCAGCTTATTGCCGAGAGCTTACAATGAGCAGTTCTTC,CASSLLPRAYNEQFF
TRBV20-1,many,17,TRBJ2-6,TRBD1,TGCAGTGCTAGTCCAGGGGGATCCGCCCTAGGGGCCAACGTCCTGACTTTC,CSASPGGSALGANVLTF
TRBV28,few,17,TRBJ2-1,TRBD1,TGTGCCAGCAGTTTCCGGACAGGGAAGGTCATCGGCAATGAGCAGTTCTTC,CASSFRTGKVIGNEQFF
TRBV27,few,15,TRBJ2-7,TRBD2,TGTGCCAGCAGTCCCCCCCGGACTAGCGGGGACGAGCAGTACTTC,CASSPPRTSGDEQYF
TRBV12-3/TRBV12-4,many,15,TRBJ2-1,TRBD2,TGTGCCACCACCATACTAGCGGGAATGAGGAATGAGCAGTTCTTC,CATTILAGMRNEQFF
TRBV20-1,few,13,TRBJ1-3,NA,TGCAGTGCTAGAGCCCCATCTGGAAACACCATATATTTT,CSARAPSGNTIYF
TRBV14,few,13,TRBJ1-2,NA,TGTGCCAGCAGCCAAGTCACGGGATATGGCTACACCTTC,CASSQVTGYGYTF
TRBV20-1,few,13,TRBJ2-2,NA,TGCAGTGCTGGCGGGACCAACACCGGGGAGCTGTTTTTT,CSAGGTNTGELFF
TRBV6-5,few,16,TRBJ1-1,NA,TGTGCCAGCAGTTCCGTAAGGCCCGGGTGGGACACTGAAGCTTTCTTT,CASSSVRPGWDTEAFF
TRBV6-1,many,15,TRBJ2-1,TRBD1,TGTGCCAGCAGTCGCCGGGACAGGAGTTACAATGAGCAGTTCTTC,CASSRRDRSYNEQFF
TRBV7-9,NA,14,TRBJ2-3,TRBD2,TGTGCCAGCAGTCAACAAGGGGGACTAGCGGAGCAGTATTTT,CASSQQGGLAEQYF
TRBV13,few,15,TRBJ1-5,NA,TGTGCCAGCAGCCAAGACACCTATAGCAATCAGCCCCAGCATTTT,CASSQDTYSNQPQHF
TRBV4-3,few,15,TRBJ2-5,NA,TGCGCCAGCAGCCAAGATCGGCCGCTAGTCTCGACCCAGTACTTC,CASSQDRPLVSTQYF
TRBV3-1,few,14,TRBJ2-7,NA,TGTGCCAGCAGCCAACCGGGAAAGACCTACGAGCAGTACTTC,CASSQPGKTYEQYF
TRBV29-1,few,14,TRBJ2-1,NA,TGCAGCGTCCGGACTATCCTCTCCTACAATGAGCAGTTCTTC,CSVRTILSYNEQFF
TRBV4-3,few,15,TRBJ2-3,NA,TGCGCCAGCAGCCAAGGGGTGGTAGGGGCAGATACGCAGTATTTT,CASSQGVVGADTQYF
TRBV29-1,many,14,TRBJ2-3,NA,TGCAGCGTTGAAACCCGACCCCCGGGGTGGGCGCAGTATTTT,CSVETRPPGWAQYF
TRBV5-6,few,13,TRBJ1-4,NA,TGTGCCAGCAGCTTGTCCCAGGATGAAAAACTGTTTTTT,CASSLSQDEKLFF
TRBV6-2/TRBV6-3,NA,13,TRBJ1-4,NA,TGTGCCAGCAGAAGACAGGCCCAAGAAAAACTGTTTTTT,CASRRQAQEKLFF
TRBV3-1,NA,15,TRBJ2-1,TRBD1,TGTGCCAGCAGCCCGCAGGGACAGGGAGGCAATGAGCAGTTCTTC,CASSPQGQGGNEQFF
TRBV29-1,NA,11,TRBJ2-7,TRBD1,TGCAGCCTCCGACAGGGCTACGAGCAGTACTTC,CSLRQGYEQYF
TRBV6-5,NA,15,TRBJ2-7,TRBD1,TGTGCCAGCAGTTACTTAGGGACAGGGGGACACGAGCAGTACTTC,CASSYLGTGGHEQYF
TRBV20-1,NA,15,TRBJ2-5,TRBD2,TGCAGTGCTAGAGCAAACGCGGGAGAGGAGGAGACCCAGTACTTC,CSARANAGEEETQYF
TRBV4-3,NA,16,TRBJ2-2,TRBD2,TGCGCCAGCAGCCAAGTGGAGGGAGGGCCAACCGGGGAGCTGTTTTTT,CASSQVEGGPTGELFF
TRBV28,few,20,TRBJ2-1,TRBD1,TGTGCCAGCAGTTTATGGTGGACAGGGGGTTCTACGAGCTCCTACAATGAGCAGTTCTTC,CASSLWWTGGSTSSYNEQFF
TRBV11-2,few,18,TRBJ2-1,TRBD2,TGTGCCAGCAGCTTAGAGAGGGAAGGGCTAGCGGCATACAATGAGCAGTTCTTC,CASSLEREGLAAYNEQFF
TRBV28,NA,12,TRBJ2-7,NA,TGTGCCAGCACCTCTCCGGGGTACGAGCAGTACTTC,CASTSPGYEQYF
TRBV28,NA,17,TRBJ1-4,TRBD1,TGTGCCAGCAGCCGACCGGGACAGGGGACGGAGAATGAAAAACTGTTTTTT,CASSRPGQGTENEKLFF
TRBV12-3/TRBV12-4,few,18,TRBJ2-7,TRBD2,TGTGCCAGCAGTTTAGGGGGACTAGCGGCTAGCTCGGACTACGAGCAGTACTTC,CASSLGGLAASSDYEQYF
TRBV3-1,NA,16,TRBJ2-7,NA,TGTGCCAGCAGCCGCGGTCCGGGACTCGACTCCTACGAGCAGTACTTC,CASSRGPGLDSYEQYF
TRBV5-1,NA,14,TRBJ2-3,TRBD2,TGCGCCAGCGGCCCTAGCGGGAGGGAAGATACGCAGTATTTT,CASGPSGREDTQYF
TRBV6-5,few,14,TRBJ2-7,NA,TGTGCCAGCAGTTACTCCGTGAGCTCCTACGAGCAGTACTTC,CASSYSVSSYEQYF
TRBV6-2/TRBV6-3,few,17,TRBJ1-5,NA,TGTGCCAGCACCCCCACGGGAGGGGGATATAGCAATCAGCCCCAGCATTTT,CASTPTGGGYSNQPQHF
TRBV4-2,NA,17,TRBJ2-3,TRBD2,TGTGCCAGCAGCCCGAAACTAGCGGGAGCTCTCACAGATACGCAGTATTTT,CASSPKLAGALTDTQYF
TRBV5-1,few,17,TRBJ2-1,TRBD2,TGCGCCAGCAGCTATCTAGCGGGAGGGCCGCCCTACAATGAGCAGTTCTTC,CASSYLAGGPPYNEQFF
TRBV4-3,few,12,TRBJ2-7,NA,TGCGCCAGCAGCCAAGAATTCGGGAAGCAGTACTTC,CASSQEFGKQYF
TRBV11-3,many,16,TRBJ2-1,TRBD2,TGTGCCAGCAGCTTAGTAGGGGAGGGCCCCTACAATGAGCAGTTCTTC,CASSLVGEGPYNEQFF
TRBV7-8,NA,14,TRBJ1-5,NA,TGTGCCAGCAGCTTAGTAGATAGCAATCAGCCCCAGCGTTTT,CASSLVDSNQPQRF
TRBV20-1,many,14,TRBJ2-1,TRBD2,TGCAGTGCTATTAGCGGGCGCTCCTACAATGAGCAGTTCTTC,CSAISGRSYNEQFF
TRBV20-1,NA,14,TRBJ1-1,TRBD1,TGCAGTGTCACCCGGGACAGCAAGAACACTGAAGCTTTCTTT,CSVTRDSKNTEAFF
TRBV21-1,NA,14,TRBJ2-7,NA,TGTGCCAGCAGCGTCGGCAGACCTCCCTACGAGCAGTACTTC,CASSVGRPPYEQYF
TRBV6-5,NA,16,TRBJ1-5,NA,TGTGCCAGCAGTTACTCGAAGGGGGTTGGCAATCAGCCCCAGCATTTT,CASSYSKGVGNQPQHF
TRBV20-1,few,14,TRBJ2-7,TRBD2,TGCAGTGCTAGATTTAGCGGGTCCTCTAACGAGCAGTACTTC,CSARFSGSSNEQYF